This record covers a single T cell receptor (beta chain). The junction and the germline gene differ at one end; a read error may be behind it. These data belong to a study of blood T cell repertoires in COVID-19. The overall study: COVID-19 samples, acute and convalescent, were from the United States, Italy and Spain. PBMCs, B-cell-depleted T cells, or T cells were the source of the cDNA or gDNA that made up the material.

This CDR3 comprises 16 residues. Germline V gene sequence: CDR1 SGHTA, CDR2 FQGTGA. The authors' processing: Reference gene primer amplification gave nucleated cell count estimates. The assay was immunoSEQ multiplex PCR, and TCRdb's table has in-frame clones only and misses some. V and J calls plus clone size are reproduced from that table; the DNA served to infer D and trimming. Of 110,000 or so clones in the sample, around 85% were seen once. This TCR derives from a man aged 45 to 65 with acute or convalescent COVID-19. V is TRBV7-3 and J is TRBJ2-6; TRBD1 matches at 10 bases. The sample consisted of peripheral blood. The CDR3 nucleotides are TGTGCCAGCAGCTTAAGGTCAGGGACAGGGGTCAACGTCCTGACTTTC. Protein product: CASSLRSGTGVNVLTF.